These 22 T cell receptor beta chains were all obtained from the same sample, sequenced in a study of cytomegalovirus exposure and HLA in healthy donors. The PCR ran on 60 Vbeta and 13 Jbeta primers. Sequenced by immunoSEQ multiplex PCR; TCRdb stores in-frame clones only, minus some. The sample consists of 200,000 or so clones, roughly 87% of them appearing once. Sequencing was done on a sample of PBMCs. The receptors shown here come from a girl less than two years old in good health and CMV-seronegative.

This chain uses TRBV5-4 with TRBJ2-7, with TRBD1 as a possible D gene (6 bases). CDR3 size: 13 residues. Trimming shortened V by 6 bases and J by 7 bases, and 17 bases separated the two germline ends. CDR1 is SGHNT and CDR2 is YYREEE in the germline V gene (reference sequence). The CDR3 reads CASTEGQLEEQYF. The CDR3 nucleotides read TGTGCCAGCACCGAAGGACAGTTGGAAGAGCAGTACTTC.

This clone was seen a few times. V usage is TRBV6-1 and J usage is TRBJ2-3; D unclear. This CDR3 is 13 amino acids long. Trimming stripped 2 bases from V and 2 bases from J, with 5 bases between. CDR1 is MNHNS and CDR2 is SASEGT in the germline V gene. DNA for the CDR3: TGTGCCAGCAGTGAATGGGCCACAGATACGCAGTATTTT. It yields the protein CASSEWATDTQYF.

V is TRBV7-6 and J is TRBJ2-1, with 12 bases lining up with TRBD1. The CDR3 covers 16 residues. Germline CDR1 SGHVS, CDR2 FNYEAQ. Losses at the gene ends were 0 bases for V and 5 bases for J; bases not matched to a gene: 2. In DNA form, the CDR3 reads TGTGCCAGCAGCTTAGCGGGACAGGGGGCAGACAATGAGCAGTTCTTC. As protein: CASSLAGQGADNEQFF.

The CDR3 loop is CASRGQGGWKTEAFF. Written as DNA, the CDR3 is TGTGCCAGCAGGGGACAGGGAGGTTGGAAAACTGAAGCTTTCTTT. The chain combines TRBV6-4 with TRBJ1-1, with 9 positions matching TRBD1. Trimming at V came to 6 bases and at J to 5 bases, leaving 10 bases not matched to a gene. Germline assignment: CDR1 MRHNA and CDR2 SNTAGT. The CDR3 is made up of 15 amino acids.

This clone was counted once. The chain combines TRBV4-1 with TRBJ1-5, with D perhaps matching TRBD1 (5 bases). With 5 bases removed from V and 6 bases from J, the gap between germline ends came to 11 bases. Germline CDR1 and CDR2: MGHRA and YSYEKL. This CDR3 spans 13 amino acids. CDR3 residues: CASSFPGFQPQHF. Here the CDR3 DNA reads TGCGCCAGCAGCTTCCCAGGGTTTCAGCCCCAGCATTTT.

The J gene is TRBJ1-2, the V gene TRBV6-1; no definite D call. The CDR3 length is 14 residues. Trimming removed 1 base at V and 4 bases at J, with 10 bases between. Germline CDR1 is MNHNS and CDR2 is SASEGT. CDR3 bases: TGTGCCAGCAGTGAAGGCTACGGGGTCTATGGCTACACCTTC. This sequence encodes CASSEGYGVYGYTF.

DNA of the CDR3: TGTGCCATCAGTGAGTCGATCGCTAGGGGGCACCCTGGCTACACCTTC. This translates into CAISESIARGHPGYTF. The chain joins TRBV10-3 to TRBJ1-2, with 7 positions matching TRBD1. The CDR3 loop spans 16 amino acids. Germline CDR1 reads ENHRY; CDR2 reads SYGVKD. Trimming took 0 bases from V and 7 from J; bases not matched to a gene: 11.

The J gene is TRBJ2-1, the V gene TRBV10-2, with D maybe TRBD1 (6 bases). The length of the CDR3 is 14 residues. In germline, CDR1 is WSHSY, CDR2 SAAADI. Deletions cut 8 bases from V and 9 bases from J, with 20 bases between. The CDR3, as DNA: TGCGCCAGCGCTGACAGGTCTGGTCTTAGTGAGCAGTTCTTC. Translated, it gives CASADRSGLSEQFF.

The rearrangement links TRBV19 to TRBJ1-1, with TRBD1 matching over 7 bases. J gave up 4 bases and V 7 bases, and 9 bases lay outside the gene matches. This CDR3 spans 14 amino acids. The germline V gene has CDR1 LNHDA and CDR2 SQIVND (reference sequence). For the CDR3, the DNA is TGTGCCAGTACTCCCGAGACAGGGAGCACTGAAGCTTTCTTT. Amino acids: CASTPETGSTEAFF.

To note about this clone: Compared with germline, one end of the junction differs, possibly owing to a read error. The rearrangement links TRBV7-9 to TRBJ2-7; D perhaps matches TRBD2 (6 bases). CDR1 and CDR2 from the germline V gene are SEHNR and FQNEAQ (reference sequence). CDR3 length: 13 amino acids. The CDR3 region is CSSSRASVYEQYF. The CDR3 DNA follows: TGTTCCAGCAGCAGGGCTAGCGTCTACGAGCAGTACTTC. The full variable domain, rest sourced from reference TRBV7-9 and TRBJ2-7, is DTGVSQNPRHKITKRGQNVTFRCDPISEHNRLYWYRQTLGQGPEFLTYFQNEAQLEKSRLLSDRFSAERPKGSFSTLEIQRTEQGDSAMYLCSSSRASVYEQYFGPGTRLTVT.

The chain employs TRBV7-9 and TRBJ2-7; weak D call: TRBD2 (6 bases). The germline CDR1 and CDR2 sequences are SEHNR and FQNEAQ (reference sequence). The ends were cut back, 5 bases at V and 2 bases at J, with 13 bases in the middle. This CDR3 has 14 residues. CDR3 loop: CASSPPAGPYEQYF. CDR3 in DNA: TGTGCCAGCAGCCCGCCAGCGGGCCCCTACGAGCAGTACTTC. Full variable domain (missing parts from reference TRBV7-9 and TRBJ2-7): DTGVSQNPRHKITKRGQNVTFRCDPISEHNRLYWYRQTLGQGPEFLTYFQNEAQLEKSRLLSDRFSAERPKGSFSTLEIQRTEQGDSAMYLCASSPPAGPYEQYFGPGTRLTVT.

The CDR3 is CASGLDGDNQPQHF. CDR3 DNA: TGTGCTAGTGGTTTGGACGGGGATAATCAGCCCCAGCATTTT. The chain employs TRBV12-5 and TRBJ1-5; the D is unclear. Trimming left V 1 base short and J 4 bases short, with 8 bases between. CDR3 size: 14 residues. CDR1 and CDR2 (germline): LGHNT, FRNRAP.

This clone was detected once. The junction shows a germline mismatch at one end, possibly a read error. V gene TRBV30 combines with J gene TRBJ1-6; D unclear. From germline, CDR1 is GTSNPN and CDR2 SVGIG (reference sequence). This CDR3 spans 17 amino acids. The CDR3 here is CAWSVARFGRTNPPLHF. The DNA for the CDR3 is TGTGCCTGGAGTGTAGCCCGCTTCGGCCGAACTAATCCACCCCTCCACTTT. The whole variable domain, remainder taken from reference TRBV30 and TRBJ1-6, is SQTIHQWPATLVQPVGSPLSLECTVEGTSNPNLYWYRQAAGRGLQLLFYSVGIGQISSEVPQNLSASRPQDRQFILSSKKLLLSDSGFYLCAWSVARFGRTNPPLHFGNGTRLTVT.

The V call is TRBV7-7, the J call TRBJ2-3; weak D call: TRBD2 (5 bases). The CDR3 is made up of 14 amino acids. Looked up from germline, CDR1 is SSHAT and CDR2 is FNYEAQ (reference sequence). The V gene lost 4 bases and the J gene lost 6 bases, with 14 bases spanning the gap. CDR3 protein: CASSSSGLADTQYF. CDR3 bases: TGTGCCAGCAGCTCATCGGGGTTGGCCGATACGCAGTATTTT.

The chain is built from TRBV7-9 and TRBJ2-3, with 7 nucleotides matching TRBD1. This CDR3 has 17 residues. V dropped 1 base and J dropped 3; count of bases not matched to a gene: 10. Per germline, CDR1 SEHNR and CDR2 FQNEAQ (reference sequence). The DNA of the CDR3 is TGTGCCAGCAGCTTAGAAGCATCCGGGACAGATACAGATACGCAGTATTTT. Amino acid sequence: CASSLEASGTDTDTQYF.

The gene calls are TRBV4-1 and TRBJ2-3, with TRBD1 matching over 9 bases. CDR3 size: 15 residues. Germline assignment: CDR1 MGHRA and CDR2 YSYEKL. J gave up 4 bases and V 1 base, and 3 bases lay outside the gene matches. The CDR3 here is CASSQGGTGSDTQYF. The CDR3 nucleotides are TGCGCCAGCAGCCAAGGGGGGACAGGGTCAGATACGCAGTATTTT.

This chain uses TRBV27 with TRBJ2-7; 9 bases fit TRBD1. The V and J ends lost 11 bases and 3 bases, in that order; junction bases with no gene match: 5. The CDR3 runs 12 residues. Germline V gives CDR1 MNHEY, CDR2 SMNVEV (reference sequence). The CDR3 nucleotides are TGTGCCTGCGGACAGGGGAGCTACGAGCAGTACTTC. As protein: CACGQGSYEQYF.

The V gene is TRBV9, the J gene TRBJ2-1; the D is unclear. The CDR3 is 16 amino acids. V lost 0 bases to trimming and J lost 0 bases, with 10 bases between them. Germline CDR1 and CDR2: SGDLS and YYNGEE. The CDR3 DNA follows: TGTGCCAGCAGCGTAGCTCTGTCGGGCTCCTACAATGAGCAGTTCTTC. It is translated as CASSVALSGSYNEQFF.

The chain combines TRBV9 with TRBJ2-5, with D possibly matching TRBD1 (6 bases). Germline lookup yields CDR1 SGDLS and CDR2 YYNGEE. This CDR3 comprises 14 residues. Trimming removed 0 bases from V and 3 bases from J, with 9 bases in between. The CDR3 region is CASSVGGGKETQYF. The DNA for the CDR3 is TGTGCCAGCAGCGTAGGAGGGGGAAAAGAGACCCAGTACTTC.

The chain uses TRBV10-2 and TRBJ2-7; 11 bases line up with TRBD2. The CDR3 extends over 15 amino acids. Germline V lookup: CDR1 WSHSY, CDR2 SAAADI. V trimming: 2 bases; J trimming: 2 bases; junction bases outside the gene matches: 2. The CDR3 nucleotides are TGCGCCAGCAGTGAGCCTAGCGGGGGGCCCTACGAGCAGTACTTC. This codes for CASSEPSGGPYEQYF.

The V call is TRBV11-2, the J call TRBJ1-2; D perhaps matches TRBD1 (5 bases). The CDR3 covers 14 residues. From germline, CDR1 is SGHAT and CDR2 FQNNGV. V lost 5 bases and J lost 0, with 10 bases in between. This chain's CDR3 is CASSRGEANYGYTF. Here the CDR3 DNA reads TGTGCCAGCAGCCGGGGGGAAGCTAACTATGGCTACACCTTC.

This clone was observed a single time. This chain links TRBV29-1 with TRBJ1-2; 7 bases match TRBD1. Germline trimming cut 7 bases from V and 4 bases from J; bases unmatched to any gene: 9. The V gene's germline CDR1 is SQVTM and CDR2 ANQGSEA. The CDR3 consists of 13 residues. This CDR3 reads CSAQRQGIYGYTF. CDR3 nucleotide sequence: TGCAGCGCTCAGAGACAGGGTATCTATGGCTACACCTTC.